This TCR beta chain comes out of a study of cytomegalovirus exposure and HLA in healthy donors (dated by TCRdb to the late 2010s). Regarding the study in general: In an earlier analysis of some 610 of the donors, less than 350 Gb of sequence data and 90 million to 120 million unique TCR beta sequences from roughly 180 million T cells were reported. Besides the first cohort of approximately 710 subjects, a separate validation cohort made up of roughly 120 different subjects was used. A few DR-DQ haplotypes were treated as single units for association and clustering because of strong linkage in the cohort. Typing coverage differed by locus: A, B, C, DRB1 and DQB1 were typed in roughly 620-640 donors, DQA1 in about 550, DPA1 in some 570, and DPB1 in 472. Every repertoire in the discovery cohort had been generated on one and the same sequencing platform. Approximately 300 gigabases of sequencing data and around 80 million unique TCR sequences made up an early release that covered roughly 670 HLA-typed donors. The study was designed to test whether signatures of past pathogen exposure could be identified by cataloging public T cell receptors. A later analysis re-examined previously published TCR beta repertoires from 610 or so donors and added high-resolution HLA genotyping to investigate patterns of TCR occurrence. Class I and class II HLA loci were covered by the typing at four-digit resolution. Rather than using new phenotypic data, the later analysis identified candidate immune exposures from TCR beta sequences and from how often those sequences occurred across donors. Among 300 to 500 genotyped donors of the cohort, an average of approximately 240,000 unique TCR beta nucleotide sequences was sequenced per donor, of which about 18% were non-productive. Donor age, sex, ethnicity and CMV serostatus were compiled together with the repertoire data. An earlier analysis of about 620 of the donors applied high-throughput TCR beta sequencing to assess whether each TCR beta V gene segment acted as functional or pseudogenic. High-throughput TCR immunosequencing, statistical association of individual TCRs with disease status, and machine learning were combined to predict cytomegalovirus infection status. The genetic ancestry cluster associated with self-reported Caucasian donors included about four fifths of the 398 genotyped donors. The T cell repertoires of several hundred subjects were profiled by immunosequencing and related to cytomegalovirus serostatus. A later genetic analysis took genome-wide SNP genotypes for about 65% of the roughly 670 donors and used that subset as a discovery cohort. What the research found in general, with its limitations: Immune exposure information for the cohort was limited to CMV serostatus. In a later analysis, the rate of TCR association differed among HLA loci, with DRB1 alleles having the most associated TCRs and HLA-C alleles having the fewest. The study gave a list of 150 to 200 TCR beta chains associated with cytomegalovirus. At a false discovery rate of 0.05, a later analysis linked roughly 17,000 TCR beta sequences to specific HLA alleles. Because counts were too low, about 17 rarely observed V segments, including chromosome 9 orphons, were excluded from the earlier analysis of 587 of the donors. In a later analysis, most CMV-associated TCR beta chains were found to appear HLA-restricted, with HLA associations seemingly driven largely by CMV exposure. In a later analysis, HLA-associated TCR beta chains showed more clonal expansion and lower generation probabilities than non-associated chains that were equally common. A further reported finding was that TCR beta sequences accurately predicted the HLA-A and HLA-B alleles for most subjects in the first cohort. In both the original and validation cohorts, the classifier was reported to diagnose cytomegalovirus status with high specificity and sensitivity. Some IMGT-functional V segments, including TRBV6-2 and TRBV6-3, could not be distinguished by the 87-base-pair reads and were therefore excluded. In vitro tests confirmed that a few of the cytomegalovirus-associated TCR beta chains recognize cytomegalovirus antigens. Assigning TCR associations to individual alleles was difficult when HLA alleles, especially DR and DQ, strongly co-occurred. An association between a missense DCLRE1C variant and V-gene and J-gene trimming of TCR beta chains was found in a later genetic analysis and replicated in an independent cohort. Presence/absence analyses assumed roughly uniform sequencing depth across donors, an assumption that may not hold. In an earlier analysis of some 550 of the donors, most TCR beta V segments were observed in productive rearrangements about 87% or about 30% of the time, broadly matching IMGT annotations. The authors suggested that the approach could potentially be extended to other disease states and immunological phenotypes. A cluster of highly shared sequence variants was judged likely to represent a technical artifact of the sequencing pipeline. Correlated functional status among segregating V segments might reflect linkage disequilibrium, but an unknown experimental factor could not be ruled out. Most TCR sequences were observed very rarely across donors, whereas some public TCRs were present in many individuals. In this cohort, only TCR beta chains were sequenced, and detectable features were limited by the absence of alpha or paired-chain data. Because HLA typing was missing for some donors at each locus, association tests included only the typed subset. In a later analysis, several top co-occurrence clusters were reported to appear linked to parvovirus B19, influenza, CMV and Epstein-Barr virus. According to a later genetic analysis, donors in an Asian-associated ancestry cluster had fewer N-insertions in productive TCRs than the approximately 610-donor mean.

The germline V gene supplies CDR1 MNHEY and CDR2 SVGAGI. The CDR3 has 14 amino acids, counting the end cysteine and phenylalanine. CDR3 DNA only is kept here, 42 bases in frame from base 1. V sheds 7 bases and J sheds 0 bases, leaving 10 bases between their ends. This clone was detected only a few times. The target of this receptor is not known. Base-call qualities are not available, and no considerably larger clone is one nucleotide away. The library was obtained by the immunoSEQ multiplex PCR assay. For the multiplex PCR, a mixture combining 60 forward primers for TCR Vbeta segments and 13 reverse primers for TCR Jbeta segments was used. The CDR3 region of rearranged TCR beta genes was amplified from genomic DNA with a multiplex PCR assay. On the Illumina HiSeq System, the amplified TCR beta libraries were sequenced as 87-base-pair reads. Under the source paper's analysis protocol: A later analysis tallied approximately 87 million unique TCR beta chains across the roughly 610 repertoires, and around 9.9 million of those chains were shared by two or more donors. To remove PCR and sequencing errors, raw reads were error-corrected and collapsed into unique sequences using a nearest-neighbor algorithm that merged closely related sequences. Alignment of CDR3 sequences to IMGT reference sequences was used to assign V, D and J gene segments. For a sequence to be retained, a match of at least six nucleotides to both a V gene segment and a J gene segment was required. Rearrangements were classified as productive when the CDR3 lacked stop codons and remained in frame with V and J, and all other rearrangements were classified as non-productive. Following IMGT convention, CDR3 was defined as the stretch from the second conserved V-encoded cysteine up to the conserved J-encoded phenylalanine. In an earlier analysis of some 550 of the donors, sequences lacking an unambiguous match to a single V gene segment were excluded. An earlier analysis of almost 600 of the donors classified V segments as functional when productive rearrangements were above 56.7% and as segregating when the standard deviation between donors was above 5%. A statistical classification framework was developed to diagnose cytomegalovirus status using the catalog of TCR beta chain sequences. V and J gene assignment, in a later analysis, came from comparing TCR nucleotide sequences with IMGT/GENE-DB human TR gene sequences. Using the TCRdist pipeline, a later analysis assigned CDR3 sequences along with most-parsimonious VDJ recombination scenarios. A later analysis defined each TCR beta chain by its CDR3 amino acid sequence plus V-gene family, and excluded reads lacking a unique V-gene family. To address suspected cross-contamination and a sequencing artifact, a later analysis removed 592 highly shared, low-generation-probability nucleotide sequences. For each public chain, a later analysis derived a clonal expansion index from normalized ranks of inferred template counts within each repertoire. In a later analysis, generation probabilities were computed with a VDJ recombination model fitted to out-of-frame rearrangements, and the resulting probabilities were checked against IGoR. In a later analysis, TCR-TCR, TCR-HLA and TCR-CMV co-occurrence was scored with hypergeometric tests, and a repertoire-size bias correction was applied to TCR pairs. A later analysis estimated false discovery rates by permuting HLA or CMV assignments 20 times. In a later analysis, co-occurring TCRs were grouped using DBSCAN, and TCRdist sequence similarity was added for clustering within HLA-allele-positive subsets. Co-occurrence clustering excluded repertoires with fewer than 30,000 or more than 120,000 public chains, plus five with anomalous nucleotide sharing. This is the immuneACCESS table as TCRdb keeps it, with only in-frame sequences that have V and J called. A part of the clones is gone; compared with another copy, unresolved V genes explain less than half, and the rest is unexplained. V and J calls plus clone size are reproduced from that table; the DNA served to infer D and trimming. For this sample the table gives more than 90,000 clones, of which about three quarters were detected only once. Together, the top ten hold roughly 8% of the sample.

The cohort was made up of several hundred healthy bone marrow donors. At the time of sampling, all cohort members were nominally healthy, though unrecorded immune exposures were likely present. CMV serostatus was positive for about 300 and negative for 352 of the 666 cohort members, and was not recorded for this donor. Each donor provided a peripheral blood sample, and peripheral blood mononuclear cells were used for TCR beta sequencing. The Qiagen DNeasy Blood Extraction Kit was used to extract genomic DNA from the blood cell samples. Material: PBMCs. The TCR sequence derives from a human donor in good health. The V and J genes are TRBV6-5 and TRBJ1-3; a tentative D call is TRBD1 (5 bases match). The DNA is TGTGCCAGCAAGAGACAGTCCTCTGGAAACACCATATATTTT. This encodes CASKRQSSGNTIYF.